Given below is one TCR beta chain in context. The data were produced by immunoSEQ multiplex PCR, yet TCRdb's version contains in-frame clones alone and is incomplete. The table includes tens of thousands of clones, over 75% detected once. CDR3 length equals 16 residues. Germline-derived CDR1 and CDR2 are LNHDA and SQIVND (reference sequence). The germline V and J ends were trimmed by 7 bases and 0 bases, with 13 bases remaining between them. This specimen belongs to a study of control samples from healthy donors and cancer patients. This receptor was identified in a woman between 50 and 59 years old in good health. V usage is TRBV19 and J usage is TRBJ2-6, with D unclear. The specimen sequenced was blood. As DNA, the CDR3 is TGTGCCAGTACGCCATACCGACCCTCTGGGGCCAACGTCCTGACTTTC. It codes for CASTPYRPSGANVLTF.